Listed here are 14 T cell receptor beta chains from one sample, sequenced in a study of T cell changes during pregnancy in multiple sclerosis. Clones were sequenced by immunoSEQ multiplex PCR, and TCRdb holds only the in-frame ones, with some missing. The sample lists more than 30,000 clones; 75% to 95% were seen once. This specimen was CD4+ T cells from peripheral blood mononuclear cells, taken in the third trimester of pregnancy. All receptors come from a female donor in good health, enrolled as a control in a pregnancy study.

The chain combines TRBV5-6 with TRBJ2-7, with D possibly TRBD2 on 7 matching bases. V lost 1 base, J lost 2 bases, and 19 bases lay in between. Germline CDR1 and CDR2: SGHDT and YYEEEE. The CDR3 has 17 amino acids. DNA for the CDR3: TGTGCCAGCAGCTTGTGGGGACGGGGGGCGTCACCCTACGAGCAGTACTTC. The encoded protein is CASSLWGRGASPYEQYF.

V and J are TRBV6-5 and TRBJ1-3; D not certain. Germline V gives CDR1 MNHEY, CDR2 SVGAGI. The CDR3 spans 11 residues. V was cut by 4 bases and J by 6 bases, with 4 bases left in between. In DNA form, the CDR3 reads TGTGCCAGCAGTTGGGCAAACACCATATATTTT. It is translated as CASSWANTIYF.

The chain joins TRBV4-2 to TRBJ2-3; the match to TRBD2 covers 12 bases. CDR3 length: 22 residues. With V trimmed by 0 bases and J by 2 bases, 18 bases remained unmatched. Germline CDR1 is LGHNA and CDR2 is YNFKEQ. The DNA for the CDR3 is TGTGCCAGCAGCCAAGATTGGACTAGCGGGACCCGAGGAGGAGTGGACACAGATACGCAGTATTTT. It is translated as CASSQDWTSGTRGGVDTDTQYF.

CDR3 coding DNA: TGTGCCAGCAACTTTTGGGACAGAGACACCGGGGAGCTGTTTTTT. Its translation is CASNFWDRDTGELFF. The chain recombines TRBV28 with TRBJ2-2; 7 bases match TRBD1. This CDR3 comprises 15 residues. J lost 3 bases, V lost 7 bases, and 8 bases had no gene match. Looked up from germline, CDR1 is MDHEN and CDR2 is SYDVKM.

A single count supports this clone. V usage is TRBV28 and J usage is TRBJ1-2; D is uncertain. Trimming removed 5 bases at V and 5 bases at J, with 9 bases between. The CDR3 has 12 residues. CDR1 MDHEN and CDR2 SYDVKM come from the germline V gene. The CDR3 bases are TGTGCCAGCAGTCGGACGGGGTATGGCTACACCTTC. It is translated as CASSRTGYGYTF.

The chain is built from TRBV9 and TRBJ2-7; TRBD2 matches at 13 bases. V shed 0 bases, J shed 4 bases, and the junction held 4 bases outside the gene matches. The CDR3 loop spans 16 amino acids. Germline V lookup: CDR1 SGDLS, CDR2 YYNGEE. The CDR3 protein is CASSVGGLAGFYEQYF. Written as DNA, the CDR3 is TGTGCCAGCAGCGTAGGGGGACTAGCGGGGTTTTACGAGCAGTACTTC.

The chain combines TRBV10-3 with TRBJ1-2, with unresolved D. Germline V gene data show CDR1 as ENHRY and CDR2 as SYGVKD. This CDR3 has 14 amino acids. The germline V and J ends were trimmed by 0 bases and 2 bases, with 7 bases remaining between them. The CDR3 bases are TGTGCCATCAGTGAGTCGAACAGCAACTATGGCTACACCTTC. Amino acids: CAISESNSNYGYTF.

This chain's CDR3 is CASTQGGAFEAFF. The DNA for the CDR3 is TGTGCCAGCACCCAGGGTGGAGCCTTTGAAGCTTTCTTT. This chain joins TRBV6-1 and TRBJ1-1; D is perhaps TRBD1 (5 bases). CDR1 is MNHNS and CDR2 is SASEGT in the germline V gene. Trimming removed 7 bases from V and 7 bases from J, with 16 bases in between. CDR3 size: 13 residues.

V usage is TRBV7-9 and J usage is TRBJ1-1; D ambiguous. CDR1 and CDR2 (germline): SEHNR, FQNEAQ (reference sequence). The V end lost 4 bases, the J end lost 0 bases, and 12 bases lay between the germline ends. The CDR3 consists of 15 residues. CDR3 coding DNA: TGTGCCAGCAGCTCGCCCGCCACAGTGAACACTGAAGCTTTCTTT. This translates into CASSSPATVNTEAFF.

The rearrangement joins TRBV19 to TRBJ2-1, with 7 bases aligning to TRBD2. V trimming: 3 bases; J trimming: 6 bases; junction bases outside the gene matches: 17. The CDR3 has 18 amino acids. Per the germline V gene, CDR1 is LNHDA and CDR2 is SQIVND (reference sequence). The CDR3 DNA follows: TGTGCCAGTAGTATCAGGCCAGGTGGGACTAACAAGGTCAATGAGCAGTTCTTC. Translating gives CASSIRPGGTNKVNEQFF.

V usage is TRBV7-9 and J usage is TRBJ2-2; tentative D call: TRBD2 (5 bases). Trimming removed 6 bases from V and 7 bases from J, with 15 bases in between. The CDR3 has 14 residues. Per germline, CDR1 SEHNR and CDR2 FQNEAQ (reference sequence). The CDR3 nucleotides read TGTGCCAGCAGTGCTCCCGGGGTACTCGGGGAGCTGTTTTTT. Translating it yields CASSAPGVLGELFF.

This clone was counted once. The rearrangement joins TRBV19 to TRBJ1-3, with D unresolved. The CDR3 is 16 amino acids. V was cut by 5 bases and J by 0 bases, with 14 bases left in between. Germline V gene sequence: CDR1 LNHDA, CDR2 SQIVND (reference sequence). In DNA form, the CDR3 reads TGTGCCAGTAGTTTAAGTCAAGGAGACTCTGGAAACACCATATATTTT. Amino acids: CASSLSQGDSGNTIYF.

The chain combines TRBV25-1 with TRBJ2-7; tentatively, D is TRBD2 (6 bases). The CDR3 sequence is 12 residues long. In germline, CDR1 is MGHDK, CDR2 SYGVNS. Deletions cut 8 bases from V and 4 bases from J, with 12 bases between. The CDR3 loop reads CASGRGVYEQYF. CDR3 DNA: TGTGCCAGCGGCCGCGGGGTTTACGAGCAGTACTTC.

This clone has only a few counts. At the DNA level, this CDR3 is encoded by other sequences in the same sample as well. The V and J genes are TRBV7-9 and TRBJ1-2, with D possibly being TRBD1 (5 bases). Per germline, CDR1 SEHNR and CDR2 FQNEAQ (reference sequence). Trimming shortened V by 4 bases and J by 3 bases, and 9 bases separated the two germline ends. The CDR3 contains 13 residues. This CDR3 reads CASSSWGDYGYTF. CDR3 coding DNA: TGTGCCAGCAGCTCATGGGGGGACTATGGCTACACCTTC.